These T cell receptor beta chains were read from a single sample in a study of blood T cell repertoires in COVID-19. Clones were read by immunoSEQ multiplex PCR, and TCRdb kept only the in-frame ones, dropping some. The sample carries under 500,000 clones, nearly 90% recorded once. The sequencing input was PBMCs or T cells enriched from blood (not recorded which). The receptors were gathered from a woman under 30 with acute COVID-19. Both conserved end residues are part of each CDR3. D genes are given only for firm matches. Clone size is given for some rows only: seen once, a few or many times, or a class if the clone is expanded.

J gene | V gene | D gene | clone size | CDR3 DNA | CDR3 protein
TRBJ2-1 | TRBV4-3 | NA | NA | TGCGCCAGCAGCCAAGATCTTGTTCCTAGCTCCTACAATGAGCAGTTCTTC | CASSQDLVPSSYNEQFF
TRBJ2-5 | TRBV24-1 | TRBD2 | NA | TGTGCCACCAGTGATTTCGGACTAGCGGAAGAGACCCAGTACTTC | CATSDFGLAEETQYF
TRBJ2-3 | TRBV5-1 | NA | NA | TGCGCCAGCAGCTTGGAATTCGGGAGTACAGATACGCAGTATTTT | CASSLEFGSTDTQYF
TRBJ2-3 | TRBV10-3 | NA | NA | TGTGCCACTAGGATAGGAGGAGATACGCAGTATTTT | CATRIGGDTQYF
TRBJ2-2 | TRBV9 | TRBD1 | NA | TGTGCCAGCAGAGGGACAGGAAACACCGGGGAGCTGTTTTTT | CASRGTGNTGELFF
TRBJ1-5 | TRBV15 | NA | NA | TGTGCCACCAGCCCAGGAGGTAAGAGCAATCAGCCCCAGCATTTT | CATSPGGKSNQPQHF
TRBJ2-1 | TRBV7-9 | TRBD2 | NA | TGTGCCAGCAGCTTACTGGCGGGGGAGGACAATGAGCAGTTCTTC | CASSLLAGEDNEQFF
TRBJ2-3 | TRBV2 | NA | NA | TGTGCCAGCGCTGGCCCCGGGGGCACAGATACGCAGTATTTT | CASAGPGGTDTQYF
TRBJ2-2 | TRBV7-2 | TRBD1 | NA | TGTGCCAGCAGCTCGAGACAGGGGGTCCGGACCGGGGAGCTGTTTTTT | CASSSRQGVRTGELFF
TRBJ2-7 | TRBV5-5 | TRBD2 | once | TGTGCCAGCAGTATAGCGGGCCCCTACGAGCAGTACTTC | CASSIAGPYEQYF
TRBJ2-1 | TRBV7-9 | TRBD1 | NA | TGTGCCAGCAGCCCCGGGACAGGGCAGTCAAATGAGCAGTTCTTC | CASSPGTGQSNEQFF
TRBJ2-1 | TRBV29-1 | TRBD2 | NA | TGCAGCCTTAGCGGGGTGCTCTCCTACAATGAGCAGTTCTTC | CSLSGVLSYNEQFF
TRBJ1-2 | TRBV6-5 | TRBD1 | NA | TGTGCCAGCAGACTCACAGGGGTCGATCCTGGCTACACCTTC | CASRLTGVDPGYTF
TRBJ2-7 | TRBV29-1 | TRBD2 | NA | TGCAGCGTTGAAGCCCGGACTAGCGGGGGAAAGCCGGACTACGAGCAGTACTTC | CSVEARTSGGKPDYEQYF
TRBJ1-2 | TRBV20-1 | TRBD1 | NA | TGCAGTGCTAGTGTTACAGGGGGAAACTATGGCTACACCTTC | CSASVTGGNYGYTF
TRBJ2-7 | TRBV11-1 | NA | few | TGTGCTACTGGGAGGAGCAGAAACTACGAGCAGTACTTC | CATGRSRNYEQYF
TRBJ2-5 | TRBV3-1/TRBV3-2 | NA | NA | TGTGCCAGCAGCCTCCTAGGTAGTAGGGGCTCAGAGACCCAGTACTTC | CASSLLGSRGSETQYF
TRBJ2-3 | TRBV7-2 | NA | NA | TGTGCCAGCAGCACACGACTAGGGGAGGCAGATACGCAGTATTTT | CASSTRLGEADTQYF
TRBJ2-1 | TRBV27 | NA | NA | TGTGCCAGCAGTTTATCACAGGGCTGGTACAATGAGCAGTTCTTC | CASSLSQGWYNEQFF
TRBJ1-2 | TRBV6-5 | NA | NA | TGTGCCAGCAGTAGGGGTACGGGCTACACCTTC | CASSRGTGYTF
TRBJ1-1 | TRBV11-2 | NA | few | TGTGCCAGCAGCTTGACAGGGAACACTGAAGCTTTCTTT | CASSLTGNTEAFF
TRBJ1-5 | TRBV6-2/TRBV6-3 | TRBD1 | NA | TGTGCCAGCAGCCTCCTGAAAAGTACAGGGGTTCGTCAGCCCCAGCATTTT | CASSLLKSTGVRQPQHF
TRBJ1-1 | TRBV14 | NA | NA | TGTGCCAGCAGCCAAGTCCGCACAGCCGCCTCTGAAGCTTTCTTT | CASSQVRTAASEAFF
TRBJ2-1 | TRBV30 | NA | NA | TGTGCCTGGAGCAGAGCGTACTCCTACAATGAGCAGTTCTTC | CAWSRAYSYNEQFF
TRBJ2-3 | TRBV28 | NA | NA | TGTGCCAGCAGGTCAGGGCGCACAGATACGCAGTATTTT | CASRSGRTDTQYF
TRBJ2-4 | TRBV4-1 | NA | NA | TGCGCCAGCAGCCAAGATCGGGTTAGCGTCTCAAACATTCAGTACTTC | CASSQDRVSVSNIQYF
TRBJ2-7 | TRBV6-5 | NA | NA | TGTGCCAGCAGTTACTCAACAGGGATGTACGAGCAGTACTTC | CASSYSTGMYEQYF
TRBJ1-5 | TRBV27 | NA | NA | TGTGCCAGCAGTTTATCACCGGGACAAAATCAGCCCCAGCATTTT | CASSLSPGQNQPQHF
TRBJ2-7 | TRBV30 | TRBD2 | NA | TGTGCCTGGAGCCGACTAGCGGAGACCTACGAGCAGTACTTC | CAWSRLAETYEQYF
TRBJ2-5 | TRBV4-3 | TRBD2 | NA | TGCGCCAGCAGCCACACTGGACTAGCGGGAAGTCAGACCCAGTACTTC | CASSHTGLAGSQTQYF
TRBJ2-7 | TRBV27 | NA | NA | TGTGCCAGCCGTCTCCTACAGGAAAGCTCCTACGAGCAGTACTTC | CASRLLQESSYEQYF
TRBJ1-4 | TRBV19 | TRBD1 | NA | TGTGCCAGTAGTATCTTACAGGGGAGTAATGAAAAACTGTTTTTT | CASSILQGSNEKLFF
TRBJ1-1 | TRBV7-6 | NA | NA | TGTGCCAGCAGCCCGGGAGTTCCGAAAGCTTTCTTT | CASSPGVPKAFF
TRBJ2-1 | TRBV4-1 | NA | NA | TGCGCCAGCAGCCAAGAAGGCAGCGAGTACAATGAGCAGTTCTTC | CASSQEGSEYNEQFF
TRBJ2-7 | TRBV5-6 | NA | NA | TGTGCCAGCAGCCCTAGAGCGCACTACGAGCAGTACTTC | CASSPRAHYEQYF
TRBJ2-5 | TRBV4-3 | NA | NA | TGCGCCAGCAGCCAAGGAGACAGTGCCTACTTCCAAGAGACCCAGTACTTC | CASSQGDSAYFQETQYF
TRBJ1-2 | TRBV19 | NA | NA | TGTGCCAGTAGTATTGGGTGGGCAATAGATGGCTACACCTTC | CASSIGWAIDGYTF
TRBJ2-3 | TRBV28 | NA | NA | TGTGCCAGCAGCCGCGCTTTACAGTCTAGCACAGATACGCAGTATTTT | CASSRALQSSTDTQYF
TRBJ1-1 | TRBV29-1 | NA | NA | TGCAGCGCAACGACAGCGAACACTGAAGCTTTCTTT | CSATTANTEAFF
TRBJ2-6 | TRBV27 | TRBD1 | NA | TGTGCCAGCAGTTCACCACTCAGGGGGCTACGGGGGGCCAACGTCCTGACTTTC | CASSSPLRGLRGANVLTF
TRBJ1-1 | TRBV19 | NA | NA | TGTGCCAGCCTCTCGCAGGGGAACACTGAAGCTTTCTTT | CASLSQGNTEAFF
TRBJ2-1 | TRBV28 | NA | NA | TGTGCCAGCAGTTACGGGAGCGGGTACAATGAGCAGTTCTTC | CASSYGSGYNEQFF
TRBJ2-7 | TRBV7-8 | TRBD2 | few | TGTGCCAGCAGCTTAGCGGGCCGGACTAGTACCGGCGAGCAGTACTTC | CASSLAGRTSTGEQYF
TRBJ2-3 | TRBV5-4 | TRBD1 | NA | TGTGCCAGCAGACGAGACAGGGGCACAGATACGCAGTATTTT | CASRRDRGTDTQYF
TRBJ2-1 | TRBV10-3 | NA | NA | TGTGCAGTTTCGTGGGAGTACTCGAATGAGCAGTTCTTC | CAVSWEYSNEQFF
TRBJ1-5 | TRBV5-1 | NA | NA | TGCGCCAGCTCTGGGGGCTACGGACAGCCCCAGCATTTT | CASSGGYGQPQHF
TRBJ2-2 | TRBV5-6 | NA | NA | TGTGCCAGCAGCTTGAGAGGGATGGGAACCGGGGAGCTGTTTTTT | CASSLRGMGTGELFF
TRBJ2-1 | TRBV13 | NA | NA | TGTGCCAGCAGCTCCTCTAGTATTGAGCAGTTCTTC | CASSSSSIEQFF
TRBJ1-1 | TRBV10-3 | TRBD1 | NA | TGTGCCATCAGTGATATGGACAGGGGGAAAGCTTTCTTT | CAISDMDRGKAFF
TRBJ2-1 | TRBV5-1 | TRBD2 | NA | TGCGCCAGCAGCTCGGGAGGCTCCTACAATGAGCAGTTCTTC | CASSSGGSYNEQFF
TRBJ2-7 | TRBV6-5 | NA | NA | TGTGCCAGCAGTTACTCGAACACTCTCGGGGAGCAGTACTTC | CASSYSNTLGEQYF
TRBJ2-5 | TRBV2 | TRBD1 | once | TGTGCCAGGGACAGGGAGACCCAGTACTTC | CARDRETQYF
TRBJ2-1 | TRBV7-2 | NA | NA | TGTGCCAGCAGCTTAGTAAGTAGAAACTCCTACAATGAGCAGTTCTTC | CASSLVSRNSYNEQFF
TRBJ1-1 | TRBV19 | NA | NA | TGTGCCAGTAGTCGACAGAAGAACACTGAAGCTTTCTTT | CASSRQKNTEAFF
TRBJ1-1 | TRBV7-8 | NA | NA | TGTGCCAGCAGTAGTCAGGGGCAGGCTTTAGTAACTGAAGCTTTCTTT | CASSSQGQALVTEAFF
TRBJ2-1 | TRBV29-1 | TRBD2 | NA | TGCAGCGTTGGGGGACTAGAGATAGTCAATGAGCAGTTCTTC | CSVGGLEIVNEQFF
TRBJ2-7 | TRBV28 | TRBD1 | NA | TGTGCCAGCAGTATACGACAGGGGGGAGACGAGCAGTACTTC | CASSIRQGGDEQYF